A selection of T cell receptor beta chains follows, all from one sample in a study of shared clonotypes between healthy human individuals. Using immunoSEQ multiplex PCR, the repertoire was profiled, and TCRdb retains in-frame clones only, with some absent. The sample has roughly 2.5 million clones; around nine tenths are singletons. Sequencing used naive CD4+ T cells sorted from blood. All receptors derive from a man younger than 30 in good health. Both conserved end residues are part of each CDR3. D genes are given only for firm matches. Size is omitted from some rows. Given values are once, few, many or a class for expanded clones.

j_call d_call clone_size v_call cdr3_nt cdr3_aa
TRBJ1-2 NA NA TRBV6-5 TGTGCCAGCAGTTACACGATCGGGGCCAGCAGAAGCTACACCTTC CASSYTIGASRSYTF
TRBJ2-2 TRBD1 NA TRBV4-2 TGTGCCAGCAGCCAGGGGGACAGGAACACCGGGGAGCTGTTTTTT CASSQGDRNTGELFF
TRBJ2-2 TRBD2 few TRBV6-1 TGTGCCAGCGTGGAAGCGGGAGCATACGGGGAGCTGTTTTTT CASVEAGAYGELFF
TRBJ1-2 NA NA TRBV19 TGTGCCAGTAGTATTTTACAGGGCCTCAATGGCTACACCTTC CASSILQGLNGYTF
TRBJ2-7 NA once TRBV6-1 TGTGCCAGCAGTGATTTCCGCCACGAACAGTACTTC CASSDFRHEQYF
TRBJ1-6 NA NA TRBV6-1 TGTGCCAGCAGGACCGGGACCAAATTGTCTTCACCCCTCCACTTT CASRTGTKLSSPLHF
TRBJ1-2 NA NA TRBV19 TGTGCCAGTAGTACAAGGACGGACCTTGGCTACACCTTC CASSTRTDLGYTF
TRBJ2-2 TRBD1 NA TRBV6-5 TGTGCCACCAAAGGACAGGGCTTCACCGGGGAGCTGTTTTTT CATKGQGFTGELFF
TRBJ1-1 TRBD1 once TRBV7-3 TGTGCCAGCAGCCAACGGGACAGGAACACTGAAGCTTTCTTT CASSQRDRNTEAFF
TRBJ1-4 NA NA TRBV7-2 TGTGCCAGCAGCTTAGGGGGGGGAGGCAGGTCGGAGGAAAAACTGTTTTTT CASSLGGGGRSEEKLFF
TRBJ2-3 TRBD1 NA TRBV5-1 TGCGCCAGCAGCTTAACAGGGGCTAGCACAGATACGCAGTATTTT CASSLTGASTDTQYF
TRBJ2-5 NA NA TRBV19 TGTGCCAGTAGTATAGGACGGGGGCTAGCGGAGCAAGAGACCCAGTACTTC CASSIGRGLAEQETQYF
TRBJ2-7 NA NA TRBV28 TGTGCCAGCAGCCTAAATAAAGGACGACACTACGAGCAGTACTTC CASSLNKGRHYEQYF
TRBJ2-2 NA NA TRBV2 TGTGCCAGCACGAGGGAGCAACTTTTAAACACCGGGGAGCTGTTTTTT CASTREQLLNTGELFF
TRBJ1-4 TRBD1 NA TRBV7-2 TGTGCCAGCAGCTCCGGGACAGGGAATGAAAAACTGTTTTTT CASSSGTGNEKLFF